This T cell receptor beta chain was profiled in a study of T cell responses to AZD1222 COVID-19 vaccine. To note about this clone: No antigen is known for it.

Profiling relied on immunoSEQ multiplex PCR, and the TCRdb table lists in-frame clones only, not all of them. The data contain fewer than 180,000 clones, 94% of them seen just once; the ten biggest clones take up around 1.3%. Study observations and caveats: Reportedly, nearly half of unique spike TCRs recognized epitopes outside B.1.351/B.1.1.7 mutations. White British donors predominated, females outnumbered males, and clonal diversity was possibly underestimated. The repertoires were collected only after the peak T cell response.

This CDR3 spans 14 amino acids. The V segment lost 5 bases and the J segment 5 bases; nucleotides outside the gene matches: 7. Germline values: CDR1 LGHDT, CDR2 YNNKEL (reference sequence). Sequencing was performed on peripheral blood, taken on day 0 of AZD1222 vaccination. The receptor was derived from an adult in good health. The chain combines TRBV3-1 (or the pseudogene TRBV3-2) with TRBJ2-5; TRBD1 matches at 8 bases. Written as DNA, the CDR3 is TGTGCCAGCAGCAGGGACAGGTCTGCGGAGACCCAGTACTTC. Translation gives CASSRDRSAETQYF.